This T cell receptor (beta chain) came from a study of beta chain features in type 1 diabetes. Overall study results and limits: TCRB CDR3s were moderately but significantly shorter in Type 1 diabetes patients in all four CD4+ subsets.

The germline CDR1 and CDR2 sequences are SNHLY and FYNNEI. Trimming took 8 bases from V and 5 from J; bases not matched to a gene: 6. This CDR3 region has 13 residues. The entirety of the isolated RNA underwent reverse transcription, so expressed TCRB transcripts were sequenced. The protocol was immunoSEQ multiplex PCR, while the TCRdb copy is restricted to in-frame clones and leaves out a portion. The sample carries around 500,000 clones, roughly 11% recorded once. About this clone itself: The antigen is undetermined.

The sequence was obtained from a woman aged 18-29 years in good health. The V and J genes are TRBV2 and TRBJ1-1; 9 bases align to TRBD1. Sequencing input: naive CD4+ T cells from blood. CDR3 in amino acids: CASGTGIGTEAFF. The CDR3 region has the DNA TGTGCCAGCGGGACAGGGATCGGGACTGAAGCTTTCTTT.